This TCR beta chain appears in the sequencing data of a study of T cell responses to AZD1222 COVID-19 vaccine. The CDR3 totals 15 residues. Germline CDR1 MNHEY, CDR2 SVGAGI. With 4 bases clipped from V and 8 bases from J, the junction kept 8 bases outside the gene matches. The study, taken as a whole, reports: Repertoires were obtained only post-peak T cell response. Clonal diversity may have been underestimated, and the donors were mostly white British, with more females than males.

For this clone: The target antigen is unknown.

Sequenced by immunoSEQ multiplex PCR; TCRdb stores in-frame clones only, minus some. In the table there are approximately 75,000 clones, roughly 90% of which are singletons. The sample here was peripheral blood, taken 28 days after the second AZD1222 dose. The TCR was taken from an adult who received the AZD1222 COVID-19 vaccine. The chain is built from TRBV6-5 and TRBJ1-6; the match to TRBD1 covers 7 bases. The CDR3 DNA is TGTGCCAGCAGTTCCGAGACAGGGCACTATTCACCCCTCCACTTT. It is translated as CASSSETGHYSPLHF.